This T cell receptor (beta chain) came from a study of beta chain features in type 1 diabetes. In germline, CDR1 is SEHNR, CDR2 FQNEAQ (reference sequence). The CDR3 is made up of 15 amino acids. V was clipped by 5 bases and J by 0 bases, with 10 bases between them. Reverse transcription of all isolated RNA meant that expressed TCRB transcripts were sequenced. The assay was immunoSEQ multiplex PCR, and TCRdb's table has in-frame clones only and misses some. The table lists 200,000 to 250,000 clones, less than 15% of them singletons. What was sequenced was naive CD4+ T cells from blood. The chain couples TRBV7-9 to TRBJ1-4, with no clear D. The receptor's source is a middle-aged woman in good health. This CDR3 reads CASSLTGTTNEKLFF. CDR3 DNA: TGTGCCAGCAGCCTCACGGGGACAACTAATGAAAAACTGTTTTTT.